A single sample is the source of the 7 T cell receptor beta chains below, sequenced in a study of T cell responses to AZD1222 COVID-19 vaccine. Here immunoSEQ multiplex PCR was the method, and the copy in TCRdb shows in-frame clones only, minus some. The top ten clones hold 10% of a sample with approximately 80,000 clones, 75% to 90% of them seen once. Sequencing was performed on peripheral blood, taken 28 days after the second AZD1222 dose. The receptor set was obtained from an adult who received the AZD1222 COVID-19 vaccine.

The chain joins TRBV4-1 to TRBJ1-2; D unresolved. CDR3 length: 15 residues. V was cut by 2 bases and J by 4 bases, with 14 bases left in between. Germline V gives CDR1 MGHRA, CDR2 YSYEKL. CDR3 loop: CASSQSKGVSYGYTF. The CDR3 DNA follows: TGCGCCAGCAGCCAATCTAAGGGAGTAAGCTATGGCTACACCTTC.

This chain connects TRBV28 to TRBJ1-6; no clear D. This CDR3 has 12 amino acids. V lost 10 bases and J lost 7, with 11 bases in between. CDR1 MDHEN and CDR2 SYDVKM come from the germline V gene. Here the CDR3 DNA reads TGTGCCATCTCGGGCGGGAATTCACCCCTCCACTTT. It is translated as CAISGGNSPLHF.

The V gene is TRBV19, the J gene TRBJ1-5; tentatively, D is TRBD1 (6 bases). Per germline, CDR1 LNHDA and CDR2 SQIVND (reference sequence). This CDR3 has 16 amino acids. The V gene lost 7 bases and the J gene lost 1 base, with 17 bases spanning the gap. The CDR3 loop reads CASNVRGGTSNQPQHF. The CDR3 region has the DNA TGTGCCAGTAATGTTAGAGGGGGGACGAGCAATCAGCCCCAGCATTTT.

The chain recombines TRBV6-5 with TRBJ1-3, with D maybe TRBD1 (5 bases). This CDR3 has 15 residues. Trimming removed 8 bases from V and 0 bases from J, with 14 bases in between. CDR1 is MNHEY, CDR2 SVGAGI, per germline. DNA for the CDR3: TGTGCCAGCGCTCGGGGCGGGAGCTCTGGAAACACCATATATTTT. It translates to CASARGGSSGNTIYF.

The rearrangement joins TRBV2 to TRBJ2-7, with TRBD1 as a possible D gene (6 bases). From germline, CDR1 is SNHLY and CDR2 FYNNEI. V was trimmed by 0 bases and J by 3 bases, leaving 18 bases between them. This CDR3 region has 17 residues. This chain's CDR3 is CASSEARGGKALYEQYF. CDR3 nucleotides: TGTGCCAGCAGTGAAGCGCGTGGGGGCAAGGCACTCTACGAGCAGTACTTC.

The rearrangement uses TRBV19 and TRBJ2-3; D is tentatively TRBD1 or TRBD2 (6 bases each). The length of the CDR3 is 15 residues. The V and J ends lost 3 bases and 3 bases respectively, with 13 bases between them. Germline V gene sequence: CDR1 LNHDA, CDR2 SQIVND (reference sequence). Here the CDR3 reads CASSIYGGNTDTQYF. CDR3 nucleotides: TGTGCCAGTAGTATTTACGGGGGCAATACAGATACGCAGTATTTT.

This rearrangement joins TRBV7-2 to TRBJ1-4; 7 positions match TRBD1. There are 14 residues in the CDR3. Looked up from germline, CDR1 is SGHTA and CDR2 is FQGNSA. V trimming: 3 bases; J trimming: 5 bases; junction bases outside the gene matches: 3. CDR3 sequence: CASSLDRTNEKLFF. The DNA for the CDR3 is TGTGCCAGCAGCTTGGACAGGACAAATGAAAAACTGTTTTTT.